What follows are 11 T cell receptor beta chains derived from one specimen sequenced in a study of blood T cell repertoires in COVID-19 (dated by TCRdb to 2020 to 2022). The library was built by means of the immunoSEQ multiplex PCR assay. Sourced from immuneACCESS, this table was stored by TCRdb with only in-frame sequences that have V and J called. A share of the clones is absent; for the studies checked, an unresolved V gene accounts for under half, and the remainder has no known explanation. The sample records 110,000 to 150,000 clones, around 73% of which are singletons. Jointly, the top ten make up just over 6% of the sample. The sequenced sample consisted of PBMCs or T cells enriched from blood (not recorded which). All receptors come from a woman in her forties or fifties who had recovered from COVID-19.

The chain uses TRBV5-5 and TRBJ1-5; 9 bases align to TRBD1. Trimming removed 4 bases from V and 7 bases from J; junction bases left unmatched: 6. This CDR3 region has 14 residues. Per germline, CDR1 SGHKS and CDR2 YYEKEE (reference sequence). The CDR3 region is CASSTMTGGQPQHF. In nucleotides, the CDR3 is TGTGCCAGCAGCACGATGACAGGGGGGCAGCCCCAGCATTTT.

V is TRBV5-4 and J is TRBJ1-6; 11 bases map to TRBD1. From germline, CDR1 is SGHNT and CDR2 YYREEE (reference sequence). V lost 4 bases and J lost 8; bases outside the gene matches: 8. CDR3 size: 16 residues. The CDR3 reads CASSPVPGQGDSPLHF. The DNA for the CDR3 is TGTGCCAGCAGCCCCGTCCCGGGACAGGGGGATTCACCCCTCCACTTT.

V and J are TRBV29-1 and TRBJ1-2; TRBD1 might be the D (5 bases). V lost 1 base to trimming and J lost 8 bases, with 11 bases between them. CDR1 is SQVTM and CDR2 is ANQGSEA in the germline V gene. The CDR3 covers 12 residues. CDR3 bases: TGCAGCGTTGAAGTCAGGGCGGGGGGCTACACCTTC. Encoded protein: CSVEVRAGGYTF. Full variable domain (outside the CDR3, taken from reference TRBV29-1 and TRBJ1-2): SAVISQKPSRDICQRGTSLTIQCQVDSQVTMMFWYRQQPGQSLTLIATANQGSEATYESGFVIDKFPISRPNLTFSTLTVSNMSPEDSSIYLCSVEVRAGGYTFGSGTRLTVV.

In this sample, this clone turned up once. The chain uses TRBV5-4 and TRBJ2-4; 7 bases line up with TRBD2. The CDR3 sequence is 14 residues long. Trimming removed 3 bases from V and 7 bases from J; junction bases left unmatched: 7. CDR1 and CDR2 from the germline V gene are SGHNT and YYREEE (reference sequence). CDR3: CASSSNGGKNIQYF. The CDR3 DNA is TGTGCCAGCAGCTCAAACGGGGGGAAGAACATTCAGTACTTC.

The chain uses TRBV6-4 and TRBJ2-3; 12 positions agree with TRBD2. Germline V lookup: CDR1 MRHNA, CDR2 SNTAGT. The CDR3 sequence is 15 residues long. Trimming took 2 bases from V and 4 from J; bases not matched to a gene: 1. The CDR3, as DNA: TGTGCCAGCAGTGACGGGACTAGCGGGCCAGATACGCAGTATTTT. It encodes CASSDGTSGPDTQYF.

This clone was observed a handful of times. The chain is built from TRBV7-9 and TRBJ2-3, with D possibly matching TRBD1 (6 bases). The CDR3 runs to 15 residues. Germline-derived CDR1 and CDR2 are SEHNR and FQNEAQ (reference sequence). The V and J ends lost 5 bases and 2 bases respectively, with 14 bases between them. Written as DNA, the CDR3 is TGTGCCAGCAGCCCTATTGACAGGCCCACAGATACGCAGTATTTT. It codes for CASSPIDRPTDTQYF.

The chain links TRBV7-2 to TRBJ1-5, with D tentatively TRBD1 (5 bases). Trimming cost V 6 bases and J 6 bases, with 15 bases left between them. Germline lookup yields CDR1 SGHTA and CDR2 FQGNSA. There are 14 residues in the CDR3. CDR3 nucleotides: TGTGCCAGCAGTGAGAAGGGGTTAAGTCAGCCCCAGCATTTT. Translated: CASSEKGLSQPQHF.

The rearrangement joins TRBV4-1 to TRBJ2-2; D uncertain. Germline values: CDR1 MGHRA, CDR2 YSYEKL. Deletions cut 0 bases from V and 6 bases from J, with 8 bases between. This CDR3 contains 14 residues. CDR3 loop: CASSQEFPAGELFF. CDR3 DNA sequence: TGCGCCAGCAGCCAAGAATTCCCCGCCGGGGAGCTGTTTTTT.

The chain links TRBV19 to TRBJ1-1; 7 bases are a match to TRBD1. Trimming at V came to 1 base and at J to 2 bases, leaving 10 bases not matched to a gene. This CDR3 comprises 17 residues. Germline-derived CDR1 and CDR2 are LNHDA and SQIVND (reference sequence). The CDR3 DNA is TGTGCCAGTAGTATAGTACAGGGGCGACGGTTTAACACTGAAGCTTTCTTT. Protein: CASSIVQGRRFNTEAFF.

As regards this clone: A read error may account for a junction end that differs from germline. This chain links TRBV4-1 with TRBJ1-5; D is unresolved. CDR3 length: 17 amino acids. Germline V gene lookup returns CDR1 MGHRA and CDR2 YSYEKL. The CDR3 region has the DNA TGCGCCAGCAGCCAAGGGCCGAGTAGCGCAGACTATCAACCCCAGCATTTT. The encoded protein is CASSQGPSSADYQPQHF.

The rearrangement joins TRBV5-4 to TRBJ2-5, with a weak D call TRBD1 (6 bases). Between the trimmed V and J ends, which lost 0 bases and 5 bases, there was a span of 11 bases. Germline values: CDR1 SGHNT, CDR2 YYREEE (reference sequence). The CDR3 is made up of 14 amino acids. The CDR3 is CASSLEGGRETQYF. The CDR3 DNA reads as TGTGCCAGCAGCTTGGAAGGGGGTAGGGAGACCCAGTACTTC. The full variable domain, with the rest looked up from reference TRBV5-4 and TRBJ2-5, is ETGVTQSPTHLIKTRGQQVTLRCSSQSGHNTVSWYQQALGQGPQFIFQYYREEENGRGNFPPRFSGLQFPNYSSELNVNALELDDSALYLCASSLEGGRETQYFGPGTRLLVL.